This TCR beta chain is drawn from a study of T-cell reconstitution after alpha-beta-depleted transplantation in children. Findings and limits, study-wide: Reportedly, only several hundred clones from non-depleted graft cells drove alpha-beta T-cell counts at about two months. Some patients' high day-60 TCRbeta diversity was attributed to recipient cells surviving conditioning.

This clonotype appeared many times. The antigen is unknown. A library of TCRbeta sequences, prepared with unique molecular identifiers, was generated. TCRdb analysed the PCR reads with MiXCR anew, one entry per CDR3 protein. The sample shows 100,000 to 150,000 distinct CDR3 sequences, approximately 22% of them seen only once. The CDR3 covers 13 residues. Between the trimmed V and J ends, which lost 3 bases and 9 bases, there was a span of 15 bases. The germline V gene has CDR1 DFQATT and CDR2 SNEGSKA (reference sequence). The V and J genes are TRBV20-1 and TRBJ2-1, with D tentatively TRBD2 (7 bases). The source material was PBMCs, mostly from graft donor cells, sampled 180 days after TCRalphabeta/CD19-depleted stem cell transplant. This TCR derives from a male patient between 2 and 9 years old who had a stem cell transplant for chronic granulomatous disease, so the T cells may come from the graft donor. CDR3 in amino acids: CSARSLGGGEQFF. The CDR3 DNA reads as TGCAGTGCTAGGAGTCTAGGGGGGGGTGAGCAGTTCTTC.